The clone carrying this TCR beta chain has only a few counts. The sample is drawn from a study of beta chain features in type 1 diabetes. TCRB transcripts that were expressed got sequenced, as all of the isolated RNA had been reverse transcribed. The table came from immunoSEQ multiplex PCR; TCRdb's copy has only in-frame clones and leaves some out. The table lists around 500,000 clones, 9.5% to 12% of them singletons. The CDR3 covers 15 residues. The V gene end was trimmed by 6 bases and the J gene end by 7 bases; junction bases not matched to a gene: 11. Per the germline V gene, CDR1 is SGHDT and CDR2 is YYEEEE.

This sequence joins TRBV5-6 and TRBJ2-1; 9 bases map to TRBD2. Sequences were obtained from naive CD4+ T cells from blood. The receptor was derived from a woman aged 18-29 years in good health. The CDR3 region has the DNA TGTGCCAGCACCGTATGGGGTAGCGGGAGAAATGAGCAGTTCTTC. Its translation: CASTVWGSGRNEQFF.